The rows below give T cell receptor beta chains drawn from one sample of a study of graft-versus-host responses after intestinal transplantation. Using immunoSEQ multiplex PCR, the repertoire was profiled, and TCRdb retains in-frame clones only, with some absent. The table shows 29,000 or so clones, with 60% to 85% occurring only once. Sample: ileum tissue, taken 98 days after intestinal transplantation. The receptor set was obtained from a human patient who received an intestinal transplant, so some T cells may come from the graft donor. CDR3s include the opening cysteine and the closing phenylalanine or tryptophan. D genes are given only for firm matches. The listing skips clone size in some rows; elsewhere it reads once, few, many or a size class.

D gene,J gene,V gene,clone size,CDR3 protein,CDR3 DNA
NA,TRBJ2-5,TRBV7-3,once,CASSLTDGLLQETQYF,TGTGCCAGCAGCTTAACGGACGGACTATTGCAAGAGACCCAGTACTTC
NA,TRBJ1-1,TRBV5-1,once,CASSPGLQNTEAFF,TGCGCCAGCAGCCCGGGACTGCAGAACACTGAAGCTTTCTTT
TRBD1,TRBJ1-6,TRBV10-3,NA,CAIGGTGSNSPLHF,TGTGCCATCGGTGGGACAGGGTCAAATTCACCCCTCCACTTT
NA,TRBJ2-1,TRBV13,few,CASSREDDNEQFF,TGTGCCAGCAGCCGGGAAGACGACAATGAGCAGTTCTTC
NA,TRBJ1-4,TRBV25-1,once,CASSEPGDGDYGEKLFF,TGTGCCAGCAGTGAACCGGGTGACGGGGATTACGGTGAAAAACTGTTTTTT
TRBD1,TRBJ1-5,TRBV6-1,NA,CASRQGAYQPQHF,TGTGCCAGCAGACAGGGGGCCTATCAGCCCCAGCATTTT
TRBD1,TRBJ2-6,TRBV4-1,NA,CASFGQGSNSGANVLTF,TGCGCCAGCTTCGGACAGGGATCCAACTCTGGGGCCAACGTCCTGACTTTC
NA,TRBJ2-7,TRBV28,NA,CASSRVAISYEQYF,TGTGCCAGCAGTCGGGTGGCAATTTCCTACGAGCAGTACTTC
NA,TRBJ2-7,TRBV27,NA,CASSLGAEQYF,TGTGCCAGCAGTTTGGGCGCCGAGCAGTACTTC
NA,TRBJ1-5,TRBV19,NA,CAIGFGAQHF,TGTGCCATTGGGTTTGGGGCCCAGCATTTT
NA,TRBJ1-1,TRBV4-1,few,CASSQGLEAFF,TGCGCCAGCAGCCAAGGCCTTGAAGCTTTCTTT
NA,TRBJ1-1,TRBV27,NA,CASSGRKYTEAFF,TGTGCCAGCAGTGGTCGTAAATACACTGAAGCTTTCTTT
NA,TRBJ2-1,TRBV11-2,few,CASSLDGTGTQSYNEQFF,TGTGCCAGCAGCTTAGACGGCACCGGGACGCAATCCTACAATGAGCAGTTCTTC
TRBD1,TRBJ1-6,TRBV7-9,NA,CASSWLDRSKSPLHF,TGTGCCAGCAGCTGGCTGGACAGGAGCAAATCACCCCTCCACTTT
TRBD2,TRBJ2-1,TRBV7-6,NA,CASSLSGGPYNEQFF,TGTGCCAGCAGCCTTAGCGGGGGGCCCTACAATGAGCAGTTCTTC
TRBD1,TRBJ1-1,TRBV5-1,NA,CASSFETGTENTEAFF,TGCGCCAGCAGCTTTGAGACCGGGACAGAGAACACTGAAGCTTTCTTT
NA,TRBJ1-4,TRBV7-6,few,CASSLDRPNEKLFF,TGTGCCAGCAGCCTAGACAGGCCAAATGAAAAACTGTTTTTT